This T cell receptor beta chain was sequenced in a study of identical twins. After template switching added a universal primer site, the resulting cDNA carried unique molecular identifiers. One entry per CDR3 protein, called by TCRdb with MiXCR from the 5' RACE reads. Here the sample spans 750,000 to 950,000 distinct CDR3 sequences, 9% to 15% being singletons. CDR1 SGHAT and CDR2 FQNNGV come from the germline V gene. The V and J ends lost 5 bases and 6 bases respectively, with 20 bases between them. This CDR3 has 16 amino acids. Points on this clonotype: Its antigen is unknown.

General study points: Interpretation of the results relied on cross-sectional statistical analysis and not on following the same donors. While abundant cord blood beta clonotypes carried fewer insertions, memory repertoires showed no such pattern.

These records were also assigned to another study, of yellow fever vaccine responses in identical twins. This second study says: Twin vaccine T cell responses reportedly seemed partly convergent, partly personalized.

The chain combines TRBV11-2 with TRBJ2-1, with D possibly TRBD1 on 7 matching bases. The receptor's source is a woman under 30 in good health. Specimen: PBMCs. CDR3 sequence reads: CASSKGTTGRSNEQFF. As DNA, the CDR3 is TGTGCCAGCAGCAAAGGGACGACAGGGAGGTCCAATGAGCAGTTCTTC.